Listed below are T cell receptor beta chains from one sample, sequenced in a study of Graves' ophthalmopathy and Graves' hyperthyroidism. TCRdb itself ran the multiplex PCR reads through MiXCR, one entry per CDR3 protein. The sample includes hundreds of thousands of distinct CDR3 sequences, approximately 21% of them seen just once. Sequencing was performed on peripheral blood. The receptors derive from a woman between 18 and 29 years old with stable Graves' hyperthyroidism. Some clones in this sample may be carry-over from other donors' samples. Both conserved end residues are part of each CDR3. The D gene is left open where the match is weak. Where a row states a size, it is once, few, many or the class of an expanded clone; other rows omit it.

size,V,J,D,DNA,CDR3
-,TRBV28,TRBJ1-3,TRBD1,TGTGCCAGCAGGGGGAGTGGACAGGGAACCTGGAACACCATATATTTT,CASRGSGQGTWNTIYF
many,TRBV7-9,TRBJ1-1,-,TGTGCCAGCAGGTCTCCGCAGGGGATGAACACTGAAGCTTTCTTT,CASRSPQGMNTEAFF
few,TRBV14,TRBJ1-1,-,TGTGCCAGCAGCCAAGGACTTCGGGGGGCCTTGAGCACTGAAGCTTTCTTT,CASSQGLRGALSTEAFF
-,TRBV7-2,TRBJ2-4,TRBD2,TGTGCCAGCAGCTTAACGCGAGCTAGCGGGGACGTACCCAAAAACATTCAGTACTTC,CASSLTRASGDVPKNIQYF
many,TRBV12-3/TRBV12-4,TRBJ1-2,-,TGTGCCAGCAGTTTCCGCCGAGACACTCTCTATGGCTACACCTTC,CASSFRRDTLYGYTF
many,TRBV25-1,TRBJ2-7,-,TGTGCCAGCAGTGAGTCTAGCGTCGAGCAGTACTTC,CASSESSVEQYF
-,TRBV7-2,TRBJ1-2,-,TGTGCCAGCAGCTTAGTGGGAGAATCCTATGGCTACACCTTC,CASSLVGESYGYTF
many,TRBV6-2/TRBV6-3,TRBJ2-7,TRBD1,TGTGCCAGCCAAGGACAGGGCGACGAGCAGTACTTC,CASQGQGDEQYF
many,TRBV15,TRBJ2-2,-,TGTGCCACCAGCAGAGAGGACCGGGACACTAGAAGAGGGGAGCTGTTTTTT,CATSREDRDTRRGELFF
many,TRBV6-1,TRBJ1-5,TRBD1,TGTGCCAGCGGGGACAGGCACAATCAGCCCCAGCATTTT,CASGDRHNQPQHF
many,TRBV7-2,TRBJ1-1,-,TGTGCCAGCAGCTTACACACCCTCACTGAAGCTTTCTTT,CASSLHTLTEAFF
many,TRBV6-2/TRBV6-3,TRBJ1-1,-,TGTGCCAGCAGTTACGTGACAACGAACACTGAAGCTTTCTTT,CASSYVTTNTEAFF
-,TRBV20-1,TRBJ1-5,-,TGCAGTGCTAGAGAGATATGGGGTGGGGGTGGAGAGCGTAGGAATCAGCCCCAGCATTTT,CSAREIWGGGGERRNQPQHF
-,TRBV5-1,TRBJ2-2,-,TGCGCCAGCAGCCCGGGAGACCACGGCGGGGAGCTGTTTTTT,CASSPGDHGGELFF
many,TRBV5-1,TRBJ1-6,-,TGCGCCAGCAGCTTGGGGTATGGGAATTCACCCCTCCACTTT,CASSLGYGNSPLHF
-,TRBV19,TRBJ2-7,TRBD1,TGTGCCAGTAGTATACCGGGGACAGGGGGCTCCTACGAGCAGTACTTC,CASSIPGTGGSYEQYF
many,TRBV5-1,TRBJ2-5,TRBD1,TGTGCCAGCAGCTCCGGACAGGGAGAGACCCAGTACTTC,CASSSGQGETQYF
many,TRBV12-3/TRBV12-4,TRBJ1-1,TRBD1,TGTGCCAGCAAGAGACAGGGATACACTGAAGCTTTCTTT,CASKRQGYTEAFF
few,TRBV7-2,TRBJ1-1,-,TGTGCCAGCAGCTTAGAACAGTTAACTGAAGCTTTCTTT,CASSLEQLTEAFF
few,TRBV12-3/TRBV12-4,TRBJ2-4,TRBD1,TGTGCCAGCAGTTTAGGGACAGGTCGTCTTAAGTACTTC,CASSLGTGRLKYF
many,TRBV3-1,TRBJ2-7,TRBD1,TGTGCCAGCAGCCGACAGGGGATCCACGAGCAGTACTTC,CASSRQGIHEQYF
many,TRBV6-2/TRBV6-3,TRBJ1-2,-,TGTGCCAGCAGAGGGGAATTCTCAGGGAACTATGGCTACACCTTC,CASRGEFSGNYGYTF
many,TRBV10-3,TRBJ1-1,TRBD1,TGTGCCATCAGGAAGACAGGGCTCGACACTGAAGCTTTCTTT,CAIRKTGLDTEAFF
few,TRBV25-1,TRBJ1-2,-,TGTGCCAGCAGGGAAACTGGAAACTATGGCTACACCTTC,CASRETGNYGYTF
-,TRBV6-1,TRBJ2-5,-,TGTGCCATCCAGGGCGGCGAGACCCAGTACTTC,CAIQGGETQYF
-,TRBV12-3/TRBV12-4,TRBJ2-7,TRBD1,TGTGCCAGCAGTTTACCCATGGTGACAGGGAACTACGAGCAGTACTTC,CASSLPMVTGNYEQYF
-,TRBV7-9,TRBJ2-7,-,TGTGCCAGCAGCGTCCCCGGGACTGGCTACGAGCAGTACTTC,CASSVPGTGYEQYF
-,TRBV4-1,TRBJ2-5,-,TGCGCCAGCAGCCAATTAGGAGGGGGGCGGGAGACCCAGTACTTC,CASSQLGGGRETQYF
many,TRBV28,TRBJ1-3,-,TGTGCCAGCTGGGGATCTGGAAACACCATATATTTT,CASWGSGNTIYF
many,TRBV27,TRBJ1-2,-,TGTGCCAGCAGTAAGGGGTGGGGCTATGGCTACACCTTC,CASSKGWGYGYTF
many,TRBV6-2/TRBV6-3,TRBJ2-7,-,TGTGCCAGCGCGGCAATCAGGGGTAGAGACTACGAGCAGTACTTC,CASAAIRGRDYEQYF
many,TRBV2,TRBJ2-7,-,TGTGCCAGCAGCCCTCGTAGTTGGACCTTTTCCTACGAGCAGTACTTC,CASSPRSWTFSYEQYF
many,TRBV2,TRBJ2-5,-,TGTGCCAGCAGTGAATTAGGACAAAATCAAGAGACCCAGTACTTC,CASSELGQNQETQYF
few,TRBV13,TRBJ2-7,TRBD2,TGTGCCAGCAGCTTGGCGGGAGGTATCAGCTCCTACGAGCAGTACTTC,CASSLAGGISSYEQYF
many,TRBV12-3/TRBV12-4,TRBJ1-1,-,TGTGCCAGCAGTTTAGCGCCCGGTTACACTGAAGCTTTCTTT,CASSLAPGYTEAFF
many,TRBV10-3,TRBJ1-5,-,TGTGCCATCAGTACTCAGCAGGATCAGCCCCAGCATTTT,CAISTQQDQPQHF
many,TRBV6-1,TRBJ1-1,-,TGTGCCGGCCAATGGCCCCGACTCGGGAACACTGAAGCTTTCTTT,CAGQWPRLGNTEAFF
few,TRBV2,TRBJ1-2,-,TGTGCCAGCAGTGAAGCCTTCGGGGTGCGGGGCTACACCTTC,CASSEAFGVRGYTF
many,TRBV2,TRBJ1-5,-,TGTGCCAGCAGTGCTACTACCGGGACAAGTGGCCAGCCCCAGCATTTT,CASSATTGTSGQPQHF
few,TRBV27,TRBJ1-5,-,TGTGCCAGCAGTTTTATGGGGCCTCATCAGCCCCAGCATTTT,CASSFMGPHQPQHF
many,TRBV3-1,TRBJ2-5,-,TGTGCCAGCAGTCAGCATGTGATCCAAGAGACCCAGTACTTC,CASSQHVIQETQYF
many,TRBV7-8,TRBJ1-1,TRBD1,TGTGCCAGCAGCATGGGACAGGGCACTGAAGCTTTCTTT,CASSMGQGTEAFF
many,TRBV28,TRBJ2-7,-,TGTGCCAGCAGTTTATATTCCGTGGGGGGCGGGAGCGACGAGCAGTACTTC,CASSLYSVGGGSDEQYF
many,TRBV11-2,TRBJ1-2,TRBD1,TGTGCCAGCAGCTTAGGAACAACCTGGACAGGGGGCGTCTATGGCTACACCTTC,CASSLGTTWTGGVYGYTF
many,TRBV5-1,TRBJ2-5,TRBD1,TGCGCCAGCAGCTTGGGGCACAGGGGCCAAGAGACCCAGTACTTC,CASSLGHRGQETQYF
few,TRBV5-1,TRBJ2-7,-,TGCGCCAGCAGCTCTCAACCGGGACAATTCTACGAGCAGTACTTC,CASSSQPGQFYEQYF
few,TRBV6-1,TRBJ2-2,-,TGTGCCAGCAGAAGGGGGGACGGAAACACCGGGGGGCTGTTTTTT,CASRRGDGNTGGLFF
many,TRBV11-1,TRBJ2-7,-,TGTGCCAGCAGCCCAGAGGTGGGAAATTACGAGCAGTACTTC,CASSPEVGNYEQYF